Listed below are T cell receptor beta chains from one sample, sequenced in a study of radiotherapy plus CTLA-4 blockade in lung cancer. Method: immunoSEQ multiplex PCR; TCRdb's copy keeps in-frame clones and lacks some. The table includes roughly 80,000 clones, around 78% detected once. The sample here was peripheral blood, taken from a patient treated with radiotherapy plus ipilimumab. These receptors were obtained from a human donor with non-small cell lung cancer who had a partial response to radiotherapy plus ipilimumab. Some clones in this sample may be carry-over from other donors' samples. Each CDR3 is given with its conserved first and last residue. A D gene is named only where the DNA matches it firmly. Some rows mark clone size as missing; the rest say once, few, many or name a class of expanded clone.

v_gene	j_gene	d_gene	abundance	CDR3aa	CDR3nt
TRBV6-5	TRBJ2-7	-	once	CASSYDRVSYEQYF	TGTGCCAGCAGTTACGATCGGGTCTCCTACGAGCAGTACTTC
TRBV28	TRBJ2-7	-	-	CASSLYGRSSSYEQYF	TGTGCCAGCAGTTTATATGGTCGATCCAGCTCCTACGAGCAGTACTTC
TRBV4-2	TRBJ2-3	TRBD2	-	CASSQVRGASGASDTQYF	TGTGCCAGCAGCCAAGTTAGGGGAGCTAGCGGGGCATCAGATACGCAGTATTTT
TRBV18	TRBJ2-1	-	few	CASSPRQNYNEQFF	TGTGCCAGCTCACCAAGACAGAACTACAATGAGCAGTTCTTC
TRBV19	TRBJ1-2	-	few	CASSMGTANYGYTF	TGTGCCAGTAGTATGGGCACAGCTAACTATGGCTACACCTTC
TRBV5-4	TRBJ2-4	TRBD1	-	CASSDRQGPVRVQYF	TGTGCCAGCAGCGATAGACAGGGTCCAGTTCGCGTTCAGTACTTC
TRBV6-1	TRBJ2-7	-	-	CASSELFGPTYEQYF	TGTGCCAGCAGTGAACTCTTTGGGCCGACCTACGAGCAGTACTTC
TRBV2	TRBJ1-2	TRBD1	once	CASGRTGYGYTF	TGTGCCAGCGGGAGGACAGGTTATGGCTACACCTTC
TRBV6-4	TRBJ1-3	-	few	CASSPEAGNTIYF	TGTGCCAGCAGCCCGGAGGCGGGAAACACCATATATTTT
TRBV15	TRBJ2-3	-	-	CATSRVQQEGDTQYF	TGTGCCACCAGCAGAGTGCAGCAGGAAGGAGATACGCAGTATTTT
TRBV7-6	TRBJ1-3	-	-	CASSLVAGAGNTIYF	TGTGCCAGCAGCTTAGTCGCAGGTGCTGGAAACACCATATATTTT
TRBV19	TRBJ1-1	TRBD1	-	CASSTNRGTEAFF	TGTGCCAGTAGTACCAACAGGGGCACTGAAGCTTTCTTT
TRBV6-4	TRBJ2-1	-	-	CASSDRADRNYNEQFF	TGTGCCAGCAGTGACAGGGCCGACAGAAACTACAATGAGCAGTTCTTC
TRBV28	TRBJ2-7	-	-	CASSLPPSSYEQYF	TGTGCCAGCAGTTTACCCCCCAGCTCCTACGAGCAGTACTTC
TRBV4-1	TRBJ2-5	-	-	CASSQLEWGETQYF	TGCGCCAGCAGCCAGCTCGAGTGGGGCGAGACCCAGTACTTC
TRBV27	TRBJ2-7	TRBD2	few	CASSYSGSTYEQYF	TGTGCCAGCAGCTATAGCGGGTCCACCTACGAGCAGTACTTC
TRBV28	TRBJ2-5	-	-	CASTNVETQYF	TGTGCCAGCACTAATGTGGAGACCCAGTACTTC
TRBV29-1	TRBJ1-1	TRBD1	-	CSGRQGARWTEAFF	TGCAGCGGTAGACAGGGGGCGCGATGGACTGAAGCTTTCTTT
TRBV11-3	TRBJ2-3	-	-	CASSLDSSLDTQYF	TGTGCCAGCAGCTTAGATTCTAGTCTGGATACGCAGTATTTT
TRBV27	TRBJ1-5	-	-	CASGSNQGPPQPQHF	TGTGCCAGCGGATCCAACCAGGGTCCCCCTCAGCCCCAGCATTTT
TRBV7-9	TRBJ1-3	-	few	CASSPGGWLTGNTIYF	TGTGCCAGCAGCCCAGGAGGGTGGTTAACCGGAAACACCATATATTTT
TRBV6-1	TRBJ1-3	-	-	CASSARGGGNTIYF	TGTGCCAGCAGCGCGCGGGGGGGAGGAAACACCATATATTTT
TRBV19	TRBJ2-2	-	few	CASSIVGGRGTGELFF	TGTGCCAGTAGTATCGTCGGGGGAAGGGGCACCGGGGAGCTGTTTTTT
TRBV7-2	TRBJ1-1	-	-	CASSLPDREAEAFF	TGTGCCAGCAGCTTACCGGACAGAGAGGCTGAAGCTTTCTTT